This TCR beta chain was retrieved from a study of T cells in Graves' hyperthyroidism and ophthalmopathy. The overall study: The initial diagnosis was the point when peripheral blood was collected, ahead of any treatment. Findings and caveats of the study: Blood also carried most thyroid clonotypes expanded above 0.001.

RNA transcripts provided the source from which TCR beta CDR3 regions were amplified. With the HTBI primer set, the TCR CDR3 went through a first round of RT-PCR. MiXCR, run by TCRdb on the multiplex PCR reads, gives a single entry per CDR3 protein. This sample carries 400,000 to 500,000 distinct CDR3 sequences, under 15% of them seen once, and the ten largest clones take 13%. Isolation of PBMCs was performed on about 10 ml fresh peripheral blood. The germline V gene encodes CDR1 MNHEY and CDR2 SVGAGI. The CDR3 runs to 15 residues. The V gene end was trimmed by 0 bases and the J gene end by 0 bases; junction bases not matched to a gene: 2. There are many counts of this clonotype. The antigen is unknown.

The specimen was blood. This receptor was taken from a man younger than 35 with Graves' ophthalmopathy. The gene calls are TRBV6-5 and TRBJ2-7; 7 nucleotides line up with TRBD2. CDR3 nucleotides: TGTGCCAGCAGTTACTCGGGGGGGGGCTCCTACGAGCAGTACTTC. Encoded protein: CASSYSGGGSYEQYF.